This TCR beta chain is from a study of post-analysis software for immune sequencing data. Study conclusions and caveats: Compared against controls, patients with multiple sclerosis displayed significantly lower normalized Chao1 diversity. With TRBV5-6, TRBV5-1 and TRBV20-1 included, several TRBV segments were more frequent in patients than in controls.

Unique molecular identifiers were built into the TCR beta cDNA libraries. MiXCR, applied by TCRdb to the PCR reads, yields one record per CDR3 protein. The data show approximately 730,000 distinct CDR3 sequences, with 25% to 30% seen just once and more than 0.55% held by the top ten. Germline CDR1 is DFQATT and CDR2 is SNEGSKA (reference sequence). Losses at the gene ends were 6 bases for V and 4 bases for J; bases not matched to a gene: 4. The CDR3 is 12 amino acids. This clonotype was seen only a few times. Its target is unknown. This TCR derives from a girl aged 10 to 17 with multiple sclerosis. This sequence joins TRBV20-1 and TRBJ1-2; 8 bases are shared with TRBD1. What was sequenced was blood. CDR3 sequence: CSATDRVYGYTF. The DNA for the CDR3 is TGCAGTGCAACGGACAGGGTCTATGGCTACACCTTC.